This entry lists 29 T cell receptor beta chains sequenced from one sample in a study of blood T cell repertoires in COVID-19. Profiling relied on immunoSEQ multiplex PCR, and the TCRdb table lists in-frame clones only, not all of them. The repertoire includes about 210,000 clones, 70% to 90% of them detected once, and about 4% sits in the top ten. The source material was PBMCs or T cells enriched from blood (not recorded which). These receptors originate from a man younger than 45 with acute COVID-19.

This clone showed up just a few times. V and J are TRBV6-1 and TRBJ2-2; D remains ambiguous. The CDR3 length is 15 residues. Looked up from germline, CDR1 is MNHNS and CDR2 is SASEGT. V lost 3 bases and J lost 2, with 10 bases in between. Written as DNA, the CDR3 is TGTGCCAGCAGTGATCTACAGTTAAACACCGGGGAGCTGTTTTTT. It is translated as CASSDLQLNTGELFF.

The V call is TRBV12-5, the J call TRBJ2-1; D might be TRBD2 (6 bases). Germline V lookup: CDR1 LGHNT, CDR2 FRNRAP. The CDR3 extends over 17 amino acids. Trimming stripped 0 bases from V and 3 bases from J, with 15 bases between. The CDR3 reads CASGLVQVGGDYNEQFF. CDR3 DNA sequence: TGTGCTAGTGGTTTGGTACAAGTCGGGGGAGACTACAATGAGCAGTTCTTC.

This clone showed up many times. The V and J genes are TRBV5-1 and TRBJ2-2; the match to TRBD2 covers 8 bases. In germline, CDR1 is SGHRS, CDR2 YFSETQ. This CDR3 spans 16 amino acids. V lost 3 bases, J lost 4 bases, and 8 bases stayed unmatched. The chain's CDR3 is CASSSDPAGGTGELFF. The CDR3 DNA is TGCGCCAGCAGCTCAGACCCTGCGGGAGGCACCGGGGAGCTGTTTTTT.

This clone was observed a single time. The chain recombines TRBV5-4 with TRBJ1-1, with TRBD1 matching over 11 bases. The CDR3 covers 15 residues. Germline V gene lookup returns CDR1 SGHNT and CDR2 YYREEE (reference sequence). The V segment lost 5 bases and the J segment 4 bases; nucleotides outside the gene matches: 7. The CDR3 is CASRSGTGGITEAFF. In nucleotides, the CDR3 is TGTGCCAGCAGATCCGGGACAGGGGGGATCACTGAAGCTTTCTTT.

V and J are TRBV19 and TRBJ1-2; the D is unclear. Between the trimmed V and J ends, which lost 5 bases and 3 bases, there was a span of 10 bases. Looked up from germline, CDR1 is LNHDA and CDR2 is SQIVND (reference sequence). The CDR3 covers 13 residues. CDR3 sequence: CASSGRTDYGYTF. CDR3 coding DNA: TGTGCCAGTAGTGGGAGGACCGACTATGGCTACACCTTC.

The genes are TRBV28 and TRBJ2-6; the D gene is possibly TRBD1 (6 bases). The germline V and J ends were trimmed by 6 bases and 3 bases, with 21 bases remaining between them. The CDR3 is 18 amino acids. Germline CDR1 reads MDHEN; CDR2 reads SYDVKM. CDR3 loop: CASSFTSGVWFGANVLTF. The CDR3, as DNA: TGTGCCAGCAGCTTTACCTCAGGGGTCTGGTTTGGGGCCAACGTCCTGACTTTC.

This chain links TRBV10-3 with TRBJ1-2; a weak D match, TRBD1 (6 bases). The CDR3 length is 15 residues. V lost 0 bases to trimming and J lost 5 bases, with 13 bases between them. Germline assignment: CDR1 ENHRY and CDR2 SYGVKD. CDR3 amino acids: CAISESRQGNYGYTF. In DNA, the CDR3 is TGTGCCATCAGTGAGTCAAGGCAGGGGAATTATGGCTACACCTTC.

The chain combines TRBV3-1 (or the pseudogene TRBV3-2) with TRBJ1-3, with TRBD1 identical over 10 bases. CDR1 is LGHDT, CDR2 YNNKEL, per germline (reference sequence). The CDR3 length is 18 residues. V lost 8 bases and J lost 0; bases outside the gene matches: 13. As DNA, the CDR3 is TGTGCCAGCCGAACCGGGACAGGGGATATTAGCTCTGGAAACACCATATATTTT. This codes for CASRTGTGDISSGNTIYF.

V usage is TRBV5-1 and J usage is TRBJ2-7, with 8 nucleotides matching TRBD1. Germline values: CDR1 SGHRS, CDR2 YFSETQ. J lost 2 bases, V lost 2 bases, and 3 bases had no gene match. The CDR3 loop spans 14 amino acids. CDR3 nucleotide sequence: TGCGCCAGCAGCTTTTCGGGACAGGCCTACGAGCAGTACTTC. Translated: CASSFSGQAYEQYF.

J is TRBJ1-1 and V is TRBV6-5, with D perhaps matching TRBD1 (6 bases). The CDR3 loop spans 14 amino acids. Per germline, CDR1 MNHEY and CDR2 SVGAGI. Between the trimmed V and J ends, which lost 4 bases and 1 base, there was a span of 10 bases. Here the CDR3 reads CASSSGAPNTEAFF. The DNA for the CDR3 is TGTGCCAGCAGTTCAGGGGCTCCGAACACTGAAGCTTTCTTT.

This chain links TRBV11-2 with TRBJ1-1; D unresolved. CDR3 length: 14 amino acids. V lost 1 base and J 0 bases, leaving 6 bases between the germline ends. Germline CDR1 reads SGHAT; CDR2 reads FQNNGV. The CDR3 DNA follows: TGTGCCAGCAGCTTAGGACAAATGAACACTGAAGCTTTCTTT. Amino acids: CASSLGQMNTEAFF.

This chain uses TRBV19 with TRBJ1-1; D is unclear. Germline V gene sequence: CDR1 LNHDA, CDR2 SQIVND (reference sequence). The CDR3 totals 14 residues. V shed 8 bases and J shed 6 bases, with 19 bases lying between them. For the CDR3, the DNA is TGTGCCAGTTCGATCGCAGGTCAAAACTCTGAAGCTTTCTTT. The encoded protein is CASSIAGQNSEAFF.

The rearrangement joins TRBV5-1 to TRBJ2-7; TRBD1 matches at 10 bases. Germline lookup yields CDR1 SGHRS and CDR2 YFSETQ. Unmatched junction bases numbered 8, after V lost 9 bases and J lost 2 bases. The CDR3 sequence is 14 residues long. CDR3 loop: CATKSGTGAYEQYF. In DNA, the CDR3 is TGCGCCACCAAGTCGGGGACAGGGGCCTACGAGCAGTACTTC. The full variable domain, completed using reference TRBV5-1 and TRBJ2-7, is KAGVTQTPRYLIKTRGQQVTLSCSPISGHRSVSWYQQTPGQGLQFLFEYFSETQRNKGNFPGRFSGRQFSNSRSEMNVSTLELGDSALYLCATKSGTGAYEQYFGPGTRLTVT.

The chain carries TRBV5-6 and TRBJ2-7; 16 nucleotides match TRBD2. The V segment lost 3 bases and the J segment 2 bases; nucleotides outside the gene matches: 11. The CDR3 loop spans 19 amino acids. Germline V gives CDR1 SGHDT, CDR2 YYEEEE. The CDR3 DNA reads as TGTGCCAGCAGCTCGCCGGGACTAGCGGGGGGGCTTGGTGCCTACGAGCAGTACTTC. Its translation is CASSSPGLAGGLGAYEQYF.

This clone was seen only a few times. The chain couples TRBV28 to TRBJ1-2, with TRBD1 identical over 7 bases. The CDR3 has 13 residues. The germline CDR1 and CDR2 sequences are MDHEN and SYDVKM. J was trimmed by 7 bases and V by 2 bases; bases with no gene match: 4. CDR3 sequence: CASSLTGAGGYTF. The CDR3 nucleotides are TGTGCCAGCAGTTTAACAGGGGCGGGTGGCTACACCTTC.

The V call is TRBV5-4, the J call TRBJ2-3; TRBD2 agrees at 9 bases. Germline assignment: CDR1 SGHNT and CDR2 YYREEE (reference sequence). The length of the CDR3 is 13 residues. V lost 4 bases to trimming and J lost 8 bases; unmatched junction nucleotides: 5. The CDR3 sequence: CASSPPTSGTQYF. The DNA for the CDR3 is TGTGCCAGCAGCCCGCCGACTAGCGGTACGCAGTATTTT.

The chain employs TRBV28 and TRBJ2-5; 13 bases match TRBD2. CDR1 is MDHEN, CDR2 SYDVKM, per germline. J gave up 4 bases and V 3 bases, and 5 bases lay outside the gene matches. The length of the CDR3 is 16 residues. The CDR3 loop is CASSFRLAGGRETQYF. DNA of the CDR3: TGTGCCAGCAGTTTCCGACTAGCGGGGGGTAGAGAGACCCAGTACTTC.

This clone turned up a few times. The J gene is TRBJ1-2, the V gene TRBV6-1; TRBD1 matches 7 bases. Germline assignment: CDR1 MNHNS and CDR2 SASEGT. Trimming removed 3 bases from V and 4 bases from J; junction bases left unmatched: 8. The CDR3 sequence is 15 residues long. In nucleotides, the CDR3 is TGTGCCAGCAGTGAGAGGCCCGGGACAGTCTATGGCTACACCTTC. Translating it yields CASSERPGTVYGYTF.

This clone came up a few times. V is TRBV6-5 and J is TRBJ2-1; D remains unclear. Trimming left V 0 bases short and J 6 bases short, with 9 bases between. The germline gives CDR1 MNHEY, CDR2 SVGAGI. This CDR3 spans 14 amino acids. CDR3 nucleotides: TGTGCCAGCAGTTACTCGAACCAGCGCAATGAGCAGTTCTTC. Its translation: CASSYSNQRNEQFF.

This clone has a single count. The rearrangement uses TRBV29-1 and TRBJ2-7, with 7 positions matching TRBD1. Germline V gene sequence: CDR1 SQVTM, CDR2 ANQGSEA. V was clipped by 2 bases and J by 6 bases; unmatched bases: 4. This CDR3 contains 12 residues. This chain's CDR3 is CSVEQGVREQYF. CDR3 bases: TGCAGCGTTGAACAGGGGGTACGCGAGCAGTACTTC.

This rearrangement joins TRBV5-1 to TRBJ2-5, with a weak D call TRBD1 (5 bases). This CDR3 is built from 16 residues. V lost 0 bases to trimming and J lost 0 bases, with 12 bases between them. Looked up from germline, CDR1 is SGHRS and CDR2 is YFSETQ. The chain's CDR3 is CASSLGGQGNQETQYF. The CDR3 region has the DNA TGCGCCAGCAGCTTGGGGGGCCAGGGAAACCAAGAGACCCAGTACTTC.

V and J are TRBV19 and TRBJ2-2, with D perhaps matching TRBD2 (6 bases). The CDR3 totals 12 residues. Trimming took off 6 bases at V and 6 bases at J, with 8 bases between the two ends. From germline, CDR1 is LNHDA and CDR2 SQIVND (reference sequence). The CDR3 nucleotides read TGTGCCAGTAGGACTAGGTCCGGGGAGCTGTTTTTT. It codes for CASRTRSGELFF.

This clone came up a few times. V is TRBV5-4 and J is TRBJ2-7; D perhaps matches TRBD1 (5 bases). This CDR3 is 13 amino acids long. Trimming removed 0 bases at V and 6 bases at J, with 10 bases between. Looked up from germline, CDR1 is SGHNT and CDR2 is YYREEE (reference sequence). The CDR3 DNA follows: TGTGCCAGCAGCTTGGACAGGCACGGCGAGCAGTACTTC. It translates to CASSLDRHGEQYF.

The genes are TRBV7-2 and TRBJ2-3; 8 nucleotides match TRBD2. From germline, CDR1 is SGHTA and CDR2 FQGNSA. J was trimmed by 2 bases and V by 7 bases; bases with no gene match: 8. The length of the CDR3 is 15 residues. The CDR3 loop reads CASTLYSGTTDTQYF. CDR3 coding DNA: TGTGCCAGCACCCTTTATAGCGGGACCACAGATACGCAGTATTTT.

The chain links TRBV5-1 to TRBJ1-1, with 9 bases aligning to TRBD1. CDR3 length: 15 amino acids. Germline lookup yields CDR1 SGHRS and CDR2 YFSETQ. Trimming took 3 bases from V and 4 from J; bases not matched to a gene: 7. CDR3 amino acids: CASSSKTGGFTEAFF. The CDR3 coding sequence is TGCGCCAGCAGCTCGAAGACAGGGGGGTTCACTGAAGCTTTCTTT.

This clone was detected a few times. The CDR3 nucleotides are TGTGCCATTCAGAAGGACGGGGACACCGGGGAGCTGTTTTTT. Translation gives CAIQKDGDTGELFF. This rearrangement joins TRBV19 to TRBJ2-2; a possible D gene is TRBD2 (5 bases). Deletions cut 10 bases from V and 3 bases from J, with 15 bases between. Germline V CDR1 and CDR2: LNHDA, SQIVND (reference sequence). This CDR3 comprises 14 residues.

The rearrangement links TRBV30 to TRBJ1-6, with 9 bases fitting TRBD1. The CDR3 sequence is 14 residues long. J was trimmed by 8 bases and V by 2 bases; bases with no gene match: 4. CDR1 GTSNPN and CDR2 SVGIG come from the germline V gene (reference sequence). CDR3 sequence: CAWSPRDRDSPLHF. CDR3 nucleotides: TGTGCCTGGAGTCCCCGGGACAGGGATTCACCCCTCCACTTT.

The J gene is TRBJ2-7, the V gene TRBV5-1; 9 bases are a match to TRBD2. Germline CDR1 is SGHRS and CDR2 is YFSETQ. This CDR3 region has 16 residues. J lost 4 bases, V lost 6 bases, and 14 bases had no gene match. DNA for the CDR3: TGCGCCAGCAATACAGGGGCGGCTAGCGGGGTTTACGAGCAGTACTTC. Translation: CASNTGAASGVYEQYF.

This clone was detected many times. The chain uses TRBV2 and TRBJ1-1, with D perhaps matching TRBD1 (5 bases). The CDR3 totals 13 residues. Per germline, CDR1 SNHLY and CDR2 FYNNEI. V was pared by 7 bases and J by 1 base, with 10 bases between. CDR3 bases: TGTGCCAGCACCCAGGGCAGGAACACTGAAGCTTTCTTT. It codes for CASTQGRNTEAFF.